Shown below are 13 T cell receptor beta chains from a single sample sequenced in a study of glioma-infiltrating T cells after dendritic cell vaccination. Assay: immunoSEQ multiplex PCR; the TCRdb copy retains only in-frame clones and omits some. The sample shows 50,000 to 65,000 clones, more than 75% of them seen only once. The time point denotes: after dendritic cell vaccination, including at tumor progression/relapse. The sequencing here drew on blood, taken after dendritic cell vaccination. These receptors were taken from a human donor with glioblastoma.

This sequence joins TRBV5-4 and TRBJ1-1; the D is unclear. CDR3 size: 13 residues. Germline V gene sequence: CDR1 SGHNT, CDR2 YYREEE (reference sequence). V was clipped by 7 bases and J by 0 bases, with 10 bases between them. The CDR3 reads CASHDTMNTEAFF. In DNA form, the CDR3 reads TGTGCCAGCCACGACACCATGAACACTGAAGCTTTCTTT.

This clone was recorded once. This chain uses TRBV14 with TRBJ2-2; no clear D. The CDR3 covers 14 residues. The V gene's germline CDR1 is SGHDN and CDR2 FVKESK. Deletions cut 1 base from V and 1 base from J, with 4 bases between. The CDR3 sequence: CASSQVRNTGELFF. The CDR3 DNA is TGTGCCAGCAGCCAAGTTCGGAACACCGGGGAGCTGTTTTTT.

The chain uses TRBV7-2 and TRBJ2-3; D is unclear. Germline V gene data show CDR1 as SGHTA and CDR2 as FQGNSA. With 3 bases removed from V and 14 bases from J, the gap between germline ends came to 15 bases. This CDR3 contains 12 residues. CDR3 coding DNA: TGTGCCAGCAGCTTTGAGTCCCGCCTCCGGTATTTT. It yields the protein CASSFESRLRYF. The variable domain in full, completed from reference TRBV7-2 and TRBJ2-3, reads GAGVSQSPSNKVTEKGKDVELRCDPISGHTALYWYRQSLGQGLEFLIYFQGNSAPDKSGLPSDRFSAERTGGSVSTLTIQRTQQEDSAVYLCASSFESRLRYFGPGTRLTVL.

The chain uses TRBV30 and TRBJ2-5; D gene uncertain. Germline CDR1 reads GTSNPN; CDR2 reads SVGIG (reference sequence). The CDR3 runs to 12 residues. Trimming left V 4 bases short and J 4 bases short, with 10 bases between. Written as DNA, the CDR3 is TGTGCCTGGAAATGGAGCGTAGAGACCCAGTACTTC. Translated: CAWKWSVETQYF.

V gene TRBV14 combines with J gene TRBJ1-2; D is unclear. V lost 1 base and J lost 4, with 7 bases in between. CDR1 and CDR2 (germline): SGHDN, FVKESK. The CDR3 has 13 residues. The CDR3 here is CASSQGQIYGYTF. The CDR3 DNA sequence: TGTGCCAGCAGCCAAGGGCAGATCTATGGCTACACCTTC.

The chain links TRBV29-1 to TRBJ2-7, with 9 positions matching TRBD1. With 5 bases clipped from V and 1 base from J, the junction kept 9 bases outside the gene matches. The CDR3 extends over 15 amino acids. Germline V gene sequence: CDR1 SQVTM, CDR2 ANQGSEA. CDR3 DNA: TGCAGCGTTTCTCGGACAGGGGAAGGGTCCTACGAGCAGTACTTC. It encodes CSVSRTGEGSYEQYF.

This chain links TRBV7-6 with TRBJ2-7; D is perhaps TRBD2 (6 bases). V was trimmed by 4 bases and J by 5 bases, leaving 9 bases between them. The germline gives CDR1 SGHVS, CDR2 FNYEAQ. The CDR3 loop spans 12 amino acids. CDR3 coding DNA: TGTGCCAGCAGCTCGGGACTCAACGAGCAGTACTTC. It is translated as CASSSGLNEQYF.

This clone was seen once. The chain is built from TRBV6-1 and TRBJ1-5; TRBD1 is a possible D gene (6 bases). Germline V CDR1 and CDR2: MNHNS, SASEGT. Trimming stripped 7 bases from V and 2 bases from J, with 15 bases between. The CDR3 totals 15 residues. CDR3: CASMAQGGGNQPQHF. The DNA for the CDR3 is TGTGCCAGCATGGCACAGGGTGGGGGCAATCAGCCCCAGCATTTT.

As to this clone: This specimen includes other DNA sequences encoding the same CDR3. V usage is TRBV4-3 and J usage is TRBJ1-6; a possible D gene is TRBD1 (5 bases). CDR1 is LGHNA, CDR2 YSLEER, per germline. V lost 4 bases and J 13 bases, leaving 14 bases between the germline ends. The CDR3 has 13 residues. The CDR3 coding sequence is TGCGCCAGCAGCCCAGGAGGGGTCTCCCCCCTCCACTTT. As protein: CASSPGGVSPLHF.

The rearrangement uses TRBV5-6 and TRBJ1-4, with TRBD1 identical over 7 bases. V gave up 3 bases and J gave up 8 bases; unmatched junction bases: 4. The CDR3 spans 13 residues. CDR1 and CDR2 (germline): SGHDT, YYEEEE. In DNA form, the CDR3 reads TGTGCCAGCAGCTGGAGACAGGGAGAAAAACTGTTTTTT. Translation: CASSWRQGEKLFF.

The CDR3 DNA reads as TGCGCCAGCAGCAGACTCCCGGGACTCCCCTACGAGCAGTACTTC. Its translation is CASSRLPGLPYEQYF. V usage is TRBV5-1 and J usage is TRBJ2-7; a possible D gene is TRBD2 (6 bases). From germline, CDR1 is SGHRS and CDR2 YFSETQ. The CDR3 covers 15 residues. Trimming cost V 4 bases and J 2 bases, with 16 bases left between them.

V gene TRBV7-2 combines with J gene TRBJ2-7; 14 bases are a match to TRBD2. Germline CDR1 is SGHTA and CDR2 is FQGNSA. This CDR3 comprises 17 residues. The trim removed 4 bases at V and 0 bases at J, leaving 5 bases unmatched. CDR3 amino acids: CASSWGTSGGHSYEQYF. As DNA, the CDR3 is TGTGCCAGCAGCTGGGGGACTAGCGGGGGCCACTCCTACGAGCAGTACTTC. The variable domain in full, completed from reference TRBV7-2 and TRBJ2-7, reads GAGVSQSPSNKVTEKGKDVELRCDPISGHTALYWYRQSLGQGLEFLIYFQGNSAPDKSGLPSDRFSAERTGGSVSTLTIQRTQQEDSAVYLCASSWGTSGGHSYEQYFGPGTRLTVT.

This clone has just a few counts. The chain couples TRBV27 to TRBJ2-1; TRBD1 aligns across 7 bases. The CDR3 is 15 amino acids. Germline V gene data show CDR1 as MNHEY and CDR2 as SMNVEV (reference sequence). V dropped 6 bases and J dropped 2; count of bases not matched to a gene: 7. The CDR3 region has the DNA TGTGCCAGCAGCAAGAGACAGGGCCCCTACAATGAGCAGTTCTTC. It translates to CASSKRQGPYNEQFF.